This T cell receptor (beta chain) was found in a study of blood T cells in healthy people across ages. Study observations and caveats: It was held that the diversity estimates obtained from one million T cells were underestimates. Getting older went along with TCR beta diversity per million T cells dropping roughly linearly.

The length of the CDR3 is 13 residues. Germline lookup yields CDR1 MDHEN and CDR2 SYDVKM. In the case of this clonotype: Its antigen remains unidentified.

Combining a sample-barcoded 5' primer with a J-beta primer mix, a second PCR ran for 7 to 11 cycles. Every individual sample yielded 3 million or more paired-end reads (each containing CDR3). TCRdb re-called the 5' RACE reads with MiXCR, one entry per CDR3 protein. The sample contains approximately 1.5 million distinct CDR3 sequences, under 55% of which appear only once. Input material: blood. The rearrangement links TRBV28 to TRBJ2-5, with unresolved D. The J call may be wrong; the DNA end is better matched by TRBJ2-7. This TCR derives from a woman under 30 in good health. CDR3 coding DNA: TGTGCCAGCAGTCAATGTATTTCTTGCGAGCAGTACTTC. Translation: CASSQCISCEQYF.